The TCR beta chain described here comes from a study of regulatory T cells in long-lasting Graves disease (TCRdb year 2021). At the level of the whole study: Persistent Graves' disease was defined as persistently positive TSH receptor autoantibodies together with antithyroid drug treatment for over 5 years. Persistent Graves' disease patients were compared with newly diagnosed Graves' disease patients by peripheral blood TCR sequencing and RNA sequencing. The study was registered as a clinical trial and conducted in China. A total of 33 samples underwent TCR sequencing, from about 13 patients with persistent Graves' disease and 20 or so patients with newly diagnosed Graves' disease. On average, persistent Graves' disease patients in the clinical cohort had been on antithyroid drugs for around 9.5 years. Findings and caveats that apply to the study as a whole: Sequencing and analysis were restricted to the TCR beta chain. The study examined only peripheral blood because the primary lesion, thyroid tissue, could not be accessed. Compared with newly diagnosed patients, patients with persistent Graves' disease had lower TCR Shannon entropy and fewer highly expanded clones, which suggests clonal expansion. The authors noted that the small sample size was a limitation that may lower accuracy. Persistent patients shared more public clonotypes among themselves (approximately 2,500) than newly diagnosed patients did (about 970). Persistent disease showed preferential use of TRBV28, TRBJ1-2 and TRBJ2-5, whereas newly diagnosed disease favored TRBV20-1 and TRBJ2-1.

The method was multiplex PCR. The data were produced on an Illumina HiSeq 4000. CDR3 regions were amplified by Arm-PCR with iRepertoire HTBI primers to construct TCR beta libraries. PCR products were gel purified before sequencing. As for the original processing: Gene usage analysis of CDR3 amino acid clonotypes used the 50 to 70 TRBV and about 13 TRBJ segments found across samples. COPE and FqMerger were used to merge the filtered high-quality paired reads into contigs. BLAST was used to align contigs to IMGT TRBV, TRBD and TRBJ reference genes, with CDR3 defined following IMGT. Highly expanded clones were defined as clonotypes with a frequency above 0.1%. Shannon entropy was used to measure repertoire diversity, and the Gini coefficient was used to measure V-J evenness. A clonotype was considered public if more than one individual shared it. The raw public reads went through TCRdb reprocessing: fastp at Q25, MiXCR clone calling, in-frame beta chains kept. Duplicate CDR3 protein sequences are folded into a single record with the most common DNA and genes. These V and J calls derive from TCRdb rather than the authors' analysis. In this sample the table shows about 470,000 distinct CDR3 sequences, around 21% of which occur a single time. Clones ranked in the top ten supply over 7.5% of the sample.

The sample's time point, from its label and the paper: persistent/refractory GD, antithyroid drugs over 5 years with positive TRAb. RNA was extracted from PBMCs in TRIzol for both TCR sequencing and RNA sequencing. Graves' disease was diagnosed according to American Thyroid Association guidelines. Patients for the study were recruited at an endocrinology department in Xi'an, China. Each patient gave around 9 milliliters of peripheral blood, collected in an EDTA anticoagulant tube. PBMCs were isolated by Ficoll Paque Plus density gradient separation without further T cell sorting. An Agilent 2100 Bioanalyzer and agarose gel were used to check RNA quality, and a NanoDrop 2000 was used to measure RNA concentration. This clonotype was counted between two and nine times. Its antigen is not yet known. No clone much larger than this one lies a single base away; base qualities are absent. Including the terminal cysteine and phenylalanine, the CDR3 comprises 15 residues. CDR3 DNA only is kept here, 45 bases in frame from base 1. CDR1 MNHNS and CDR2 SASEGT were looked up in the germline V gene. V is trimmed back by 5 bases and J by 1 base, and the junction contains 3 bases that no gene match accounts for.

The source of this sequence is a female donor with Graves disease. The sequences come from peripheral blood mononuclear cells (PBMCs), collected when the disease was refractory, from a patient treated with antithyroid drugs. This sequence uses TRBV6-1 and TRBJ2-5, with TRBD2 identical over 11 junction bases. The CDR3 corresponds to CASSQTSGIQETQYF. In nucleotide form, the sequence is TGTGCCAGCAGTCAGACTAGCGGGATCCAAGAGACCCAGTACTTC.